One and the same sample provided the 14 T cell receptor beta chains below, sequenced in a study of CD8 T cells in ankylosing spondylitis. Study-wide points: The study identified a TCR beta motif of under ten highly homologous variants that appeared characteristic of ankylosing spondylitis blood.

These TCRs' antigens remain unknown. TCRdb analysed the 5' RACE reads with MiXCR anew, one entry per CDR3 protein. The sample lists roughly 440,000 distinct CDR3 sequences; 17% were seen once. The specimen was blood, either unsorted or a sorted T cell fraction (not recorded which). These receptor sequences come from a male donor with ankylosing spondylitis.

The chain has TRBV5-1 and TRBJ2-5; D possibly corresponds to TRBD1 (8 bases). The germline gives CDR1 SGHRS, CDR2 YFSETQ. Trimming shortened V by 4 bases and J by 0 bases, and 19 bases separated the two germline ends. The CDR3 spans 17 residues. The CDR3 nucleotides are TGCGCCAGCAGCCGCCTCGGACAGGGAGGGTACCAAGAGACCCAGTACTTC. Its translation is CASSRLGQGGYQETQYF. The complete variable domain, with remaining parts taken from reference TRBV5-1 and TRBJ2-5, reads KAGVTQTPRYLIKTRGQQVTLSCSPISGHRSVSWYQQTPGQGLQFLFEYFSETQRNKGNFPGRFSGRQFSNSRSEMNVSTLELGDSALYLCASSRLGQGGYQETQYFGPGTRLLVL.

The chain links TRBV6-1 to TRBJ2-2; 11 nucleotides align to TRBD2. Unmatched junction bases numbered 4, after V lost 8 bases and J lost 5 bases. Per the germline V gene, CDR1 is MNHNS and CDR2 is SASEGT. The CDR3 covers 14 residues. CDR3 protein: CASLRLAGTGELFF. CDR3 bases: TGTGCCAGCCTTAGACTAGCGGGGACCGGGGAGCTGTTTTTT.

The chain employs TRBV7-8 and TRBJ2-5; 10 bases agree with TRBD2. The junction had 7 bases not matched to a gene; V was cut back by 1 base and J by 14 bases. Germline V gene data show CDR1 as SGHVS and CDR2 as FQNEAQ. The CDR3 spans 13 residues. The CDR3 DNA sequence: TGTGCCAGCAGCTTAGGTTTAGCGGGAGGTCCTTACTTC. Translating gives CASSLGLAGGPYF.

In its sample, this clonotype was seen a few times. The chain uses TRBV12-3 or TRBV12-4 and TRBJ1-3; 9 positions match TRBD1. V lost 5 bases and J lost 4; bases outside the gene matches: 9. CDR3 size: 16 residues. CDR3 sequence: CASSHRGTGWGNTIYF. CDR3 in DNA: TGTGCCAGCAGTCACCGAGGGACAGGGTGGGGAAACACCATATATTTT.

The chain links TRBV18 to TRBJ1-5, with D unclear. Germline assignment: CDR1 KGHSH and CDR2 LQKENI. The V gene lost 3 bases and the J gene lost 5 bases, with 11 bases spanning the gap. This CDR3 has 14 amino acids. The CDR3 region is CASSPGAGDQPQHF. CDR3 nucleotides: TGTGCCAGCTCACCGGGAGCAGGCGATCAGCCCCAGCATTTT.

CDR3 sequence: CASSLEGTGGRGYTF. DNA for the CDR3: TGCGCCAGCAGCTTGGAGGGGACAGGGGGCCGGGGCTACACCTTC. The chain couples TRBV5-1 to TRBJ1-2; TRBD1 agrees at 12 bases. Germline V lookup: CDR1 SGHRS, CDR2 YFSETQ. CDR3 length equals 15 residues. V shed 0 bases and J 8 bases; nucleotides not matched to a gene: 5. The whole variable domain, filled in from reference TRBV5-1 and TRBJ1-2, reads KAGVTQTPRYLIKTRGQQVTLSCSPISGHRSVSWYQQTPGQGLQFLFEYFSETQRNKGNFPGRFSGRQFSNSRSEMNVSTLELGDSALYLCASSLEGTGGRGYTFGSGTRLTVV.

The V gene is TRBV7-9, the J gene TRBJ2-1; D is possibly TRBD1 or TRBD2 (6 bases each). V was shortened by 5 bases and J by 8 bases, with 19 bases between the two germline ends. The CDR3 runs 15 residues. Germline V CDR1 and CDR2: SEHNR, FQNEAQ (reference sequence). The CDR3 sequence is CASSTLWGAGYEQFF. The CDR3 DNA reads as TGTGCCAGCAGCACACTTTGGGGGGCCGGTTATGAGCAGTTCTTC.

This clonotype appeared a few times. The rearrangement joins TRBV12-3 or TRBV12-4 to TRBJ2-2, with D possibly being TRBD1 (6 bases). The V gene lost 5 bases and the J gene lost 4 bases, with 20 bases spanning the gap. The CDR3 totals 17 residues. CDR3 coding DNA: TGTGCCAGCAGTCTGGTCAGCCTCCAGGGGATCACCGGGGAGCTGTTTTTT. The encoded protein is CASSLVSLQGITGELFF.

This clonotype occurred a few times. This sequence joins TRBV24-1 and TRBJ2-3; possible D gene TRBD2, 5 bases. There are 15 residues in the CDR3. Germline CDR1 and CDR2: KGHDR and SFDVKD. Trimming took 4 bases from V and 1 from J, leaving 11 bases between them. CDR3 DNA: TGTGCCACCAGTGAGAGGGCCGGGGGCACAGATACGCAGTATTTT. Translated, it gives CATSERAGGTDTQYF.

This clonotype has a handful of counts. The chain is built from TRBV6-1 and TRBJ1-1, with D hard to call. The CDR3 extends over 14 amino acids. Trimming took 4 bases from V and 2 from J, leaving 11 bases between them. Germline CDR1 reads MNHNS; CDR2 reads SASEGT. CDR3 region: CASSVNSPNTEAFF. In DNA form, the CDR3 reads TGTGCCAGCAGTGTTAACAGCCCCAACACTGAAGCTTTCTTT.

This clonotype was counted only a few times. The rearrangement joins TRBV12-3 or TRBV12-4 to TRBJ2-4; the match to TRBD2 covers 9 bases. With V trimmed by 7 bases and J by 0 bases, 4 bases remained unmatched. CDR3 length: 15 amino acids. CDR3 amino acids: CASTRGGAAKNIQYF. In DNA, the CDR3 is TGTGCCAGCACGCGGGGGGGGGCAGCCAAAAACATTCAGTACTTC.

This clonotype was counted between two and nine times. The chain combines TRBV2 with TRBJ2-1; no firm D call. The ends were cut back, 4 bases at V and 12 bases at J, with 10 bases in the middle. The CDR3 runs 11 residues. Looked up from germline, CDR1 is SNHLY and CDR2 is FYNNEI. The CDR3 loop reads CASSGSVRQFF. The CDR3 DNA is TGTGCCAGCAGTGGGTCGGTGAGGCAGTTCTTC.

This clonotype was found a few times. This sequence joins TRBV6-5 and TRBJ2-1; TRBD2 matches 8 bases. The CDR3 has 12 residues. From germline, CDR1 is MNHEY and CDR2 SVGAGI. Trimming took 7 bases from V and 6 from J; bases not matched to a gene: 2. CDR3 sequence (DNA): TGTGCCAGCATAACTAGCGGCAATGAGCAGTTCTTC. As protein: CASITSGNEQFF.

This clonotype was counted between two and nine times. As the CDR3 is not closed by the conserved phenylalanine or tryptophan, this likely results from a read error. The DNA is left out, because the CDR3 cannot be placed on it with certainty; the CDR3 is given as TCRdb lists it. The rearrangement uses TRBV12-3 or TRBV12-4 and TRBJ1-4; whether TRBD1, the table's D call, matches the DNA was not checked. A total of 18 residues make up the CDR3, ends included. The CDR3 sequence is CASSLNRVKILLRNRRGP.